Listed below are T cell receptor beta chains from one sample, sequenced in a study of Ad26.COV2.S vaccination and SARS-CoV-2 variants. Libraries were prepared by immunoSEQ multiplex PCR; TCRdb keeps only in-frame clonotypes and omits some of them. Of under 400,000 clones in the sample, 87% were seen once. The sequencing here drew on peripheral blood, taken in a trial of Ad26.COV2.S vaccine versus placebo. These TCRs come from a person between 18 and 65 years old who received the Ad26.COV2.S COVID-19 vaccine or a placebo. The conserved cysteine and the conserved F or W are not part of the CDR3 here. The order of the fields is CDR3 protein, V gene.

CDR3: ASSLRVGTGGGELF
V: TRBV7-2

CDR3: ATRDRVNTEAF
V: TRBV24-1

CDR3: SVERQMNTEAF
V: TRBV29-1

CDR3: ASSQVEGLTDTEAF
V: TRBV4-3

CDR3: ASSPMVGGYGYT
V: TRBV19

CDR3: ASSFDGRTANTGELF
V: TRBV5-4

CDR3: ASSVDPGKNSDTQY
V: TRBV4-1

CDR3: ASRSIDRGRTGELF
V: TRBV19

CDR3: ASFDSGGGTDTQY
V: TRBV19

CDR3: ASSLGGGQRAAYEQY
V: TRBV7-2

CDR3: ASSELWGVRETQY
V: TRBV25-1

CDR3: AISETGADEQF
V: TRBV10-3

CDR3: ASSYGGGHTDTQY
V: TRBV6-2/TRBV6-3

CDR3: ASSLRGALRSGANVLT
V: TRBV7-9

CDR3: ASGTGGFGNTIY
V: TRBV6-5